The sequence of this T cell receptor (beta chain) was determined in a study of T cell responses to AZD1222 COVID-19 vaccine. The repertoire was sequenced with immunoSEQ multiplex PCR; TCRdb's copy has only in-frame clones and lacks some. Of about 150,000 clones detected, around 90% appear once; the ten largest clones hold roughly 3.4%. Study conclusions and caveats: Seropositive status at baseline applied to only a handful of AZD1222 recipients. Spike-wide vaccine-associated CD4 TCRs dominated at 160-218 and 743-854. Reportedly, close to half of spike-specific TCRs are directed against unmutated variant regions.

On this clone itself: Its antigen is unidentified.

The clonotype comes from an adult who received the AZD1222 COVID-19 vaccine. This specimen was peripheral blood, taken 28 days after the second AZD1222 dose.

CDR3 nucleotide sequence: TGTGCCAGTAGTATCGGTAGCGGGAGGGCAGATACGCAGTATTTT. It encodes CASSIGSGRADTQYF. The chain has TRBV19 and TRBJ2-3; 11 nucleotides align to TRBD2. Looked up from germline, CDR1 is LNHDA and CDR2 is SQIVND (reference sequence). Trimming cost V 3 bases and J 4 bases; bases outside gene matches: 3. This CDR3 has 15 residues.